Sequencing of this T cell receptor beta chain was carried out in a study of CD8 T cells in Susac syndrome. RNA was extracted with the RNeasy kit, and a quantity of about 0.45 to 1 ug was reverse transcribed using random hexamers. TCR beta CDR3 was amplified by immunoSEQ covering 54 Vbeta and 13 Jbeta. TCRdb re-analysed the immunoSEQ multiplex PCR reads in MiXCR, keeping a single row per CDR3 protein. Of about 190,000 distinct CDR3 sequences listed, approximately 93% are singletons. The sequenced target, TCR beta, came from blood CD8+ and CD4+ T cells. Negative isolation yielded the CD8+ and CD4+ T cells, while FACS enriched the TEMRA cells. A remark on this clonotype: The antigen is not known.

Whole-study results and caveats: The TCR sequencing and HLA analysis in the study involved a relatively small number of individuals, as the study acknowledged.

V lost 8 bases to trimming and J lost 4 bases; unmatched junction nucleotides: 2. This CDR3 is built from 12 residues. Germline lookup yields CDR1 MDHEN and CDR2 SYDVKM. This receptor was obtained from a human donor in good health. The chain joins TRBV28 to TRBJ1-1; 9 bases match TRBD1. Input material: CD4+ T cells from PBMCs. In DNA form, the CDR3 reads TGTGCCAGCGGGACAGGGACCACTGAAGCTTTCTTT. This codes for CASGTGTTEAFF.